This passage covers 26 T cell receptor beta chains from one sample sequenced in a study of regulatory T cells in long-lasting Graves disease. Combining iRepertoire HTBI primers with Arm-PCR of CDR3 regions, the authors built TCR beta libraries. TCRdb passed the multiplex PCR reads through MiXCR, listing each CDR3 protein once. The repertoire consists of some 430,000 distinct CDR3 sequences, with about 22% occurring once and the leading ten covering around 7%. The time point: persistent/refractory GD, antithyroid drugs over 5 years with positive TRAb. From RNA extracted from PBMCs, the TCR library was made. Sequencing used peripheral blood mononuclear cells (PBMCs), obtained when the disease was refractory, from a patient treated with antithyroid drugs. The receptors were sampled from a female donor with Graves disease.

The V call is TRBV12-3 or TRBV12-4, the J call TRBJ2-6, with TRBD1 identical over 7 bases. This CDR3 comprises 16 residues. V lost 7 bases to trimming and J lost 1 base; unmatched junction nucleotides: 7. CDR3 bases: TGTGCCAGCACGCGACAGGGAAATTCTGGGGCCAACGTCCTGACTTTC. Translating it yields CASTRQGNSGANVLTF.

In this sample, this clonotype turned up a few times. The chain carries TRBV19 and TRBJ2-7; D is possibly TRBD2 (5 bases). The CDR3 contains 14 residues. The ends were cut back, 9 bases at V and 4 bases at J, with 19 bases in the middle. Germline-derived CDR1 and CDR2 are LNHDA and SQIVND (reference sequence). CDR3 bases: TGTGCCAGCCGGGATACAGACACTCTGTACGAGCAGTACTTC. The encoded protein is CASRDTDTLYEQYF.

In its sample, this clonotype was seen a few times. This chain uses TRBV28 with TRBJ2-1; 10 bases are a match to TRBD2. Germline V gene sequence: CDR1 MDHEN, CDR2 SYDVKM. The V gene end was trimmed by 4 bases and the J gene end by 8 bases; junction bases not matched to a gene: 11. CDR3 size: 16 residues. CDR3 sequence (DNA): TGTGCCAGCAGTTCCCGCTCTAGCGGGGGTGGGGATGAGCAGTTCTTC. The encoded protein is CASSSRSSGGGDEQFF.

This clonotype came up a few times. This sequence joins TRBV6-2 or TRBV6-3 and TRBJ1-5; D is possibly TRBD1 (5 bases). CDR3 length: 16 amino acids. From germline, CDR1 is MNHEY and CDR2 SVGEGT. V was cut by 5 bases and J by 3 bases, with 17 bases left in between. Here the CDR3 reads CASSPSAWGVNQPQHF. CDR3 DNA sequence: TGTGCCAGCAGTCCATCGGCCTGGGGGGTCAATCAGCCCCAGCATTTT.

This clonotype was seen ten or more times. The J gene is TRBJ2-7, the V gene TRBV7-9, with D possibly being TRBD2 (6 bases). CDR1 is SEHNR and CDR2 is FQNEAQ in the germline V gene (reference sequence). The ends were cut back, 5 bases at V and 4 bases at J, with 12 bases in the middle. The CDR3 is 13 residues long. The CDR3 DNA reads TGTGCCAGCAGCCCAGGCGGGGCGTACGAGCAGTACTTC. This translates into CASSPGGAYEQYF.

This clonotype has a handful of counts. This sequence joins TRBV11-3 and TRBJ2-7; 10 positions match TRBD2. This CDR3 has 17 amino acids. Germline values: CDR1 SGHNT, CDR2 YENEEA. V dropped 5 bases and J dropped 7; count of bases not matched to a gene: 17. The DNA of the CDR3 is TGTGCCAGCAGCCAAGAGGCAACTAGCGGGACGGCGGGGGAGCAGTACTTC. Translated, it gives CASSQEATSGTAGEQYF.

The chain joins TRBV2 to TRBJ2-1; a possible D gene is TRBD1 (5 bases). V dropped 3 bases and J dropped 7 bases, with 19 bases sitting between them. This CDR3 is built from 16 residues. Germline CDR1 reads SNHLY; CDR2 reads FYNNEI. The CDR3 sequence: CASSEYQGRRWNEQFF. For the CDR3, the DNA is TGTGCCAGCAGTGAGTATCAGGGCCGTCGCTGGAATGAGCAGTTCTTC.

V and J are TRBV28 and TRBJ1-5; TRBD1 matches at 11 bases. The CDR3 length is 14 residues. Germline V gene lookup returns CDR1 MDHEN and CDR2 SYDVKM. In DNA, the CDR3 is TGTGCTACCGGGACAGGGGGTGGCAATCAGCCCCAGCATTTT. This sequence encodes CATGTGGGNQPQHF.

This clonotype showed up just a few times. DNA of the CDR3: TGCAGTGCTGCCCGGGACAGCGACTCCTACGAGCAGTACTTC. Amino acids: CSAARDSDSYEQYF. The rearrangement uses TRBV20-1 and TRBJ2-7; TRBD1 aligns across 7 bases. Trimming at V came to 5 bases and at J to 0 bases, leaving 7 bases not matched to a gene. The CDR3 spans 14 residues. Looked up from germline, CDR1 is DFQATT and CDR2 is SNEGSKA (reference sequence).

This clonotype was observed many times. The rearrangement joins TRBV27 to TRBJ2-7; possible D gene TRBD2, 5 bases. In germline, CDR1 is MNHEY, CDR2 SMNVEV (reference sequence). V was trimmed by 0 bases and J by 4 bases, leaving 13 bases between them. The CDR3 is 15 residues long. The CDR3 region has the DNA TGTGCCAGCAGTTTATCAACTTCACCGGGGTACGAGCAGTACTTC. This sequence encodes CASSLSTSPGYEQYF.

The rearrangement joins TRBV5-6 to TRBJ2-1; possibly TRBD2 for D (6 bases). CDR1 is SGHDT, CDR2 YYEEEE, per germline. The CDR3 sequence is 16 residues long. With 5 bases removed from V and 0 bases from J, the gap between germline ends came to 15 bases. The CDR3 DNA follows: TGTGCCAGCAGTTCCCCCGGGAGTCGCTCCTACAATGAGCAGTTCTTC. Amino acids: CASSSPGSRSYNEQFF.

V gene TRBV28 combines with J gene TRBJ2-7; D is unclear. Germline V lookup: CDR1 MDHEN, CDR2 SYDVKM. Trimming removed 6 bases from V and 2 bases from J, with 17 bases in between. This CDR3 has 15 amino acids. The chain's CDR3 is CASSTLGGIAYEQYF. The CDR3 bases are TGTGCCAGCAGCACCTTGGGTGGGATAGCCTACGAGCAGTACTTC.

The gene calls are TRBV4-3 and TRBJ1-2; D not certain. V shed 0 bases and J shed 5 bases, with 7 bases lying between them. Germline CDR1 reads LGHNA; CDR2 reads YSLEER. The length of the CDR3 is 13 residues. CDR3 in DNA: TGCGCCAGCAGCCAAGAGGTGGGATATGGCTACACCTTC. Protein sequence: CASSQEVGYGYTF.

This clonotype appeared many times. This chain joins TRBV6-2 or TRBV6-3 and TRBJ1-1; D remains ambiguous. Germline lookup yields CDR1 MNHEY and CDR2 SVGEGT. CDR3 length equals 12 residues. The V end lost 0 bases, the J end lost 7 bases, and 6 bases lay between the germline ends. CDR3 coding DNA: TGTGCCAGCAGTTACTCGGCAGATGAAGCTTTCTTT. Translation: CASSYSADEAFF.

This clonotype was observed at least ten times. V usage is TRBV11-2 and J usage is TRBJ1-2; 7 bases are a match to TRBD1. The J segment lost 14 bases and the V segment lost 5 bases, leaving 14 bases of the junction unmatched. The CDR3 sequence is 13 residues long. Germline-derived CDR1 and CDR2 are SGHAT and FQNNGV. CDR3 bases: TGTGCCAGCAGCCCGACAGGACAGGCCCCATCTACCTTC. It specifies CASSPTGQAPSTF.

The chain joins TRBV5-1 to TRBJ1-1; 7 positions match TRBD1. CDR3 length: 15 residues. The V gene end was trimmed by 0 bases and the J gene end by 3 bases; junction bases not matched to a gene: 5. Germline assignment: CDR1 SGHRS and CDR2 YFSETQ. This CDR3 reads CASSLVGQGDTEAFF. The CDR3 nucleotides read TGCGCCAGCAGCTTGGTCGGGCAGGGGGACACTGAAGCTTTCTTT.

This rearrangement joins TRBV6-1 to TRBJ2-7; D possibly corresponds to TRBD2 (6 bases). Germline lookup yields CDR1 MNHNS and CDR2 SASEGT. V lost 6 bases to trimming and J lost 1 base, with 19 bases between them. The CDR3 contains 16 residues. DNA for the CDR3: TGTGCCAGCAGGGGGGAGGTTGAGGAGGGTTCCTACGAGCAGTACTTC. This sequence encodes CASRGEVEEGSYEQYF.

This clonotype has a count of ten or more. The V gene is TRBV29-1, the J gene TRBJ2-7; D may be TRBD1 (6 bases). The CDR3 contains 15 residues. Trimming removed 5 bases from V and 0 bases from J, with 17 bases in between. The germline CDR1 and CDR2 sequences are SQVTM and ANQGSEA. The CDR3 DNA reads TGCAGCGTTCCCTCCCCGGACAGCAGCTCCTACGAGCAGTACTTC. Its protein product is CSVPSPDSSSYEQYF.

This clonotype was detected ten times or more. The V call is TRBV6-2 or TRBV6-3, the J call TRBJ1-2; D may be TRBD1 (5 bases). Germline values: CDR1 MNHEY, CDR2 SVGEGT. The CDR3 has 15 residues. The ends were cut back, 2 bases at V and 4 bases at J, with 14 bases in the middle. Written as DNA, the CDR3 is TGTGCCAGCAGTTACATTCCCGCGGGGACCTATGGCTACACCTTC. Amino acid sequence: CASSYIPAGTYGYTF.

Turning to this clonotype: Given a much more abundant clone one base away, this may be a read error. The CDR3, as DNA: TGTGCCAGCAGTGGTGGAGCCGGGTGGGACAATCAGCCCCAGCATTTT. This sequence encodes CASSGGAGWDNQPQHF. V gene TRBV6-1 combines with J gene TRBJ1-5; D call uncertain. CDR1 MNHNS and CDR2 SASEGT come from the germline V gene. With 4 bases removed from V and 3 bases from J, the gap between germline ends came to 16 bases. This CDR3 has 16 residues.

The rearrangement uses TRBV20-1 and TRBJ1-1; perhaps TRBD1 as D (5 bases). The CDR3 covers 15 residues. Germline CDR1 DFQATT, CDR2 SNEGSKA (reference sequence). Trimming shortened V by 6 bases and J by 3 bases, and 20 bases separated the two germline ends. The DNA for the CDR3 is TGCAGTGCCGAGAACGGGGACGGGGGATACACTGAAGCTTTCTTT. This gives the protein CSAENGDGGYTEAFF.

The rearrangement links TRBV24-1 to TRBJ2-7, with D perhaps given as TRBD1 or TRBD2 (5 bases each). This CDR3 spans 13 amino acids. CDR1 and CDR2 (germline): KGHDR, SFDVKD. V was shortened by 5 bases and J by 7 bases, with 14 bases between the two germline ends. The CDR3 is CATSGSGTGEQYF. For the CDR3, the DNA is TGTGCCACCAGTGGCTCCGGGACGGGGGAGCAGTACTTC.

This clonotype was picked up a small number of times. A much larger clone differs by one base, so this may be a read error. Because it lacks the conserved phenylalanine or tryptophan at the end, this CDR3 is likely a read error. The chain combines TRBV28 with TRBJ1-2; D unclear. The CDR3 runs to 13 residues. Germline CDR1 MDHEN, CDR2 SYDVKM. Trimming pared 0 bases from V and 5 bases from J, leaving 7 bases between. In DNA, the CDR3 is TGTGCCAGCAGTTTATGGTCAGAATATGGCTACACCCTC. Encoded protein: CASSLWSEYGYTL.

This clonotype has at least ten counts. The gene calls are TRBV19 and TRBJ1-4; D is possibly TRBD1 (5 bases). V lost 6 bases and J 6 bases, leaving 17 bases between the germline ends. Germline V CDR1 and CDR2: LNHDA, SQIVND (reference sequence). The CDR3 covers 15 residues. As DNA, the CDR3 is TGTGCCAGTAGAAAACGCCGGGACGTTGATGAAAAACTGTTTTTT. Protein sequence: CASRKRRDVDEKLFF.

A note on this clonotype: Since a much larger clone is just one base distant, this may be a read error. This chain joins TRBV12-3 or TRBV12-4 and TRBJ2-5; D is possibly TRBD1 (6 bases). The CDR3 is 14 residues long. For the CDR3, the DNA is TGTGCCAGCAGTTTGTCCCGGGGACAAGGGACCCAGTACTTC. Translated, it gives CASSLSRGQGTQYF.

This clonotype was picked up a small number of times. The chain couples TRBV5-1 to TRBJ2-7; weak D call: TRBD1 (6 bases). This CDR3 region has 14 residues. Germline loops: CDR1 SGHRS, CDR2 YFSETQ. Trimming left V 4 bases short and J 1 base short, with 12 bases between. CDR3 in DNA: TGCGCCAGCAGCATGGCAGGGGAATCCTACGAGCAGTACTTC. Protein product: CASSMAGESYEQYF.